Below, 20 T cell receptor beta chains from the same sample are listed, as sequenced in a study of T cell responses to AZD1222 COVID-19 vaccine. Generated by immunoSEQ multiplex PCR, the TCRdb table keeps only in-frame clones and is missing some. The sample shows approximately 180,000 clones, 85% to 90% of them seen only once. This sample comprised peripheral blood, obtained on day 0 of AZD1222 vaccination. These TCRs come from an adult in good health.

The chain uses TRBV28 and TRBJ2-1, with TRBD2 matching over 9 bases. The CDR3 spans 13 residues. V was clipped by 6 bases and J by 7 bases; unmatched bases: 4. Germline CDR1 reads MDHEN; CDR2 reads SYDVKM. In nucleotides, the CDR3 is TGTGCCAGCAGCGCGGGAGGGCGAAATGAGCAGTTCTTC. Protein sequence: CASSAGGRNEQFF. Full variable domain (outside the CDR3, taken from reference TRBV28 and TRBJ2-1): DVKVTQSSRYLVKRTGEKVFLECVQDMDHENMFWYRQDPGLGLRLIYFSYDVKMKEKGDIPEGYSVSREKKERFSLILESASTNQTSMYLCASSAGGRNEQFFGPGTRLTVL.

V is TRBV7-9 and J is TRBJ2-2; D possibly corresponds to TRBD1 (5 bases). CDR1 and CDR2 (germline): SEHNR, FQNEAQ (reference sequence). Between the trimmed V and J ends, which lost 7 bases and 0 bases, there was a span of 12 bases. The CDR3 length is 15 residues. The DNA of the CDR3 is TGTGCCAGCACCCTGGGGCTAACGAACACCGGGGAGCTGTTTTTT. It encodes CASTLGLTNTGELFF.

This clone was detected only once. The CDR3 is CASRELDRGEEKLFF. CDR3 in DNA: TGTGCCAGCAGGGAGCTAGACAGGGGGGAAGAAAAACTGTTTTTT. This rearrangement joins TRBV6-5 to TRBJ1-4; 9 nucleotides align to TRBD1. Germline trimming cut 6 bases from V and 8 bases from J; bases unmatched to any gene: 10. The CDR3 covers 15 residues. The germline gives CDR1 MNHEY, CDR2 SVGAGI.

The V gene is TRBV6-5, the J gene TRBJ2-2; 8 bases match TRBD2. This CDR3 has 14 amino acids. Per germline, CDR1 MNHEY and CDR2 SVGAGI. The CDR3 sequence is CNARGDSNTGELFF. CDR3 nucleotide sequence: TGTAACGCGCGGGGGGATTCGAACACCGGGGAGCTGTTTTTT.

V gene TRBV5-4 combines with J gene TRBJ1-1, with D possibly matching TRBD1 (5 bases). Trimming took 2 bases from V and 2 from J, leaving 10 bases between them. Germline CDR1 is SGHNT and CDR2 is YYREEE (reference sequence). This CDR3 comprises 14 residues. CDR3 in DNA: TGTGCCAGCAGCTTTGACAGATTTAACACTGAAGCTTTCTTT. Translating gives CASSFDRFNTEAFF.

The chain has TRBV5-4 and TRBJ2-1; D is uncertain. The CDR3 contains 11 residues. The germline V gene has CDR1 SGHNT and CDR2 YYREEE (reference sequence). V was cut by 2 bases and J by 12 bases, with 9 bases left in between. The CDR3 sequence: CASSLSRTQFF. The CDR3 DNA follows: TGTGCCAGCAGCTTAAGTCGGACGCAGTTCTTC.

This clone was seen just once. The chain combines TRBV4-2 with TRBJ2-2; 10 nucleotides align to TRBD2. CDR1 LGHNA and CDR2 YNFKEQ come from the germline V gene. After removal of 2 bases from V and 4 bases from J, the junction contained 1 base not matched to a gene. The CDR3 runs 15 residues. The CDR3 sequence is CASSQIAGGTGELFF. CDR3 bases: TGTGCCAGCAGCCAAATAGCGGGAGGCACCGGGGAGCTGTTTTTT.

This chain uses TRBV4-2 with TRBJ2-7, with a weak D call TRBD1 (5 bases). Trimming cost V 5 bases and J 2 bases, with 16 bases left between them. This CDR3 is built from 15 residues. In germline, CDR1 is LGHNA, CDR2 YNFKEQ. DNA of the CDR3: TGTGCCAGCAGCTTAAATGGGGCGAAAACCTACGAGCAGTACTTC. It specifies CASSLNGAKTYEQYF.

V is TRBV27 and J is TRBJ1-5; a weak D match, TRBD1 (6 bases). The CDR3 has 15 amino acids. Germline V gene data show CDR1 as MNHEY and CDR2 as SMNVEV (reference sequence). Trimming took 2 bases from V and 4 from J, leaving 12 bases between them. CDR3 region: CASSLTTGSNQPQHF. In DNA, the CDR3 is TGTGCCAGCAGTTTAACGACAGGCAGTAATCAGCCCCAGCATTTT.

This clone was seen a single time. CDR3 sequence reads: CASSLASGRRGTDTQYF. The CDR3 DNA reads TGCGCCAGCAGCTTGGCTAGCGGGAGGAGGGGCACAGATACGCAGTATTTT. This sequence joins TRBV5-1 and TRBJ2-3, with 11 bases identical to TRBD2. Germline V lookup: CDR1 SGHRS, CDR2 YFSETQ. The CDR3 extends over 17 amino acids. Trimming at V came to 0 bases and at J to 1 base, leaving 4 bases not matched to a gene.

V usage is TRBV12-3 or TRBV12-4 and J usage is TRBJ1-2; D remains unclear. The ends were cut back, 2 bases at V and 8 bases at J, with 9 bases in the middle. This CDR3 contains 12 residues. The DNA of the CDR3 is TGTGCCAGCAGTTTATTGCTGGGCGGCTACACCTTC. This codes for CASSLLLGGYTF.

This chain connects TRBV6-6 to TRBJ1-2; 8 bases line up with TRBD1. From germline, CDR1 is MNHNY and CDR2 SVGAGI (reference sequence). J lost 5 bases, V lost 4 bases, and 6 bases had no gene match. The CDR3 runs 14 residues. CDR3 in DNA: TGTGCCAGCAGTTCCCCCGGGACAGGTTATGGCTACACCTTC. This codes for CASSSPGTGYGYTF.

A single count supports this clone. The chain uses TRBV4-3 and TRBJ2-7; D may be TRBD2 (6 bases). The CDR3 consists of 16 residues. V was trimmed by 0 bases and J by 2 bases, leaving 14 bases between them. In germline, CDR1 is LGHNA, CDR2 YSLEER. CDR3 DNA: TGCGCCAGCAGCCAAGATCAACCTAGCGCGACCTACGAGCAGTACTTC. Protein product: CASSQDQPSATYEQYF.

The CDR3 sequence is CASSPPEGWSEKLFF. DNA for the CDR3: TGTGCCAGCTCACCACCAGAGGGTTGGAGTGAAAAACTGTTTTTT. The V call is TRBV18, the J call TRBJ1-4; D remains ambiguous. The V gene's germline CDR1 is KGHSH and CDR2 LQKENI. The CDR3 contains 15 residues. The V gene lost 0 bases and the J gene lost 7 bases, with 12 bases spanning the gap.

This clone was picked up one time. J is TRBJ1-6 and V is TRBV6-5; 7 bases are shared with TRBD1. CDR1 is MNHEY and CDR2 is SVGAGI in the germline V gene. Unmatched junction bases numbered 6, after V lost 6 bases and J lost 7 bases. The CDR3 sequence is 14 residues long. The CDR3 DNA is TGTGCCAGCAGGGTCGGACAGGCGAATTCACCCCTCCACTTT. Translation: CASRVGQANSPLHF.

The V call is TRBV7-7, the J call TRBJ1-1; 7 bases match TRBD1. The CDR3 loop spans 17 amino acids. The germline gives CDR1 SSHAT, CDR2 FNYEAQ (reference sequence). Unmatched junction bases numbered 15, after V lost 8 bases and J lost 0 bases. DNA for the CDR3: TGTGCCAGCCAGGGACAGTGCATTTGTATGGTGAACACTGAAGCTTTCTTT. It yields the protein CASQGQCICMVNTEAFF.

J is TRBJ2-2 and V is TRBV2; no reliable D call. V lost 8 bases and J 5 bases, leaving 21 bases between the germline ends. Germline CDR1 is SNHLY and CDR2 is FYNNEI. There are 16 residues in the CDR3. CDR3 sequence reads: CASAAIDGSRTGELFF. CDR3 DNA sequence: TGTGCCAGCGCCGCGATCGACGGTTCGAGGACCGGGGAGCTGTTTTTT.

V is TRBV5-4 and J is TRBJ2-7; no clear D gene. V dropped 0 bases and J dropped 1 base, with 11 bases sitting between them. The CDR3 length is 15 residues. CDR1 is SGHNT and CDR2 is YYREEE in the germline V gene (reference sequence). The DNA for the CDR3 is TGTGCCAGCAGCTTGGTGGTTGGAGCATCCTACGAGCAGTACTTC. It codes for CASSLVVGASYEQYF.

Here the CDR3 DNA reads TGTGCCAGTACGGAGACAGGGAGCTCCTACGAGCAGTACTTC. It specifies CASTETGSSYEQYF. This chain uses TRBV19 with TRBJ2-7; 7 bases align to TRBD1. Trimming removed 7 bases from V and 0 bases from J; junction bases left unmatched: 6. This CDR3 comprises 14 residues. CDR1 LNHDA and CDR2 SQIVND come from the germline V gene (reference sequence).

The chain links TRBV7-2 to TRBJ1-4; 7 positions agree with TRBD1. The V segment lost 4 bases and the J segment 7 bases; nucleotides outside the gene matches: 12. Germline V CDR1 and CDR2: SGHTA, FQGNSA. CDR3 length equals 16 residues. Here the CDR3 reads CASSSLPPGQIEKLFF. CDR3 nucleotide sequence: TGTGCCAGCAGCTCCCTTCCCCCGGGACAGATTGAAAAACTGTTTTTT.